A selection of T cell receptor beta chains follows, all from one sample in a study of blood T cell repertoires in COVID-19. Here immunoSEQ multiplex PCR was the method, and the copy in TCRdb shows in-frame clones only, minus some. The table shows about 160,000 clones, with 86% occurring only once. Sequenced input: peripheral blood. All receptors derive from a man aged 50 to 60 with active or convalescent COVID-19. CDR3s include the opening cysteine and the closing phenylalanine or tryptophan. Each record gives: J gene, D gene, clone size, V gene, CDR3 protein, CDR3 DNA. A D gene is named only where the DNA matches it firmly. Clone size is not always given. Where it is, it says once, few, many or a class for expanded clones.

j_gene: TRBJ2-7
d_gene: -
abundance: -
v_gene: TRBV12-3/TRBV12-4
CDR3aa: CASSTQGRNEQYF
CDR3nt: TGTGCCAGCAGCACCCAGGGGCGAAACGAGCAGTACTTC

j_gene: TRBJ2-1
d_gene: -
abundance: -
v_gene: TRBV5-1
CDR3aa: CASSNGRGLYNEQFF
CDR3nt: TGCGCCAGCAGCAATGGGCGCGGACTTTACAATGAGCAGTTCTTC

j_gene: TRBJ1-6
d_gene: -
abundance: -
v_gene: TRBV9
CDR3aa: CASSAAGNDSPLHF
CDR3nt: TGTGCCAGCAGCGCTGCGGGAAATGATTCACCCCTCCACTTT

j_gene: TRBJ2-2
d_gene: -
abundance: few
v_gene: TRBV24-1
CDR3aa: CATSDRVNTGELFF
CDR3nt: TGTGCCACCAGTGACCGGGTGAACACCGGGGAGCTGTTTTTT

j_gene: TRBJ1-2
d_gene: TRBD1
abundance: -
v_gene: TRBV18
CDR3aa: CASSPKFGTGGAPDYGYTF
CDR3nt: TGTGCCAGCTCACCAAAGTTTGGGACAGGGGGGGCTCCTGACTATGGCTACACCTTC

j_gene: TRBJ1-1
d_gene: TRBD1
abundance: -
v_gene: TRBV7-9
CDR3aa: CASRNWDRGGTEAFF
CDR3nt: TGTGCCAGCAGAAATTGGGACAGGGGAGGCACTGAAGCTTTCTTT

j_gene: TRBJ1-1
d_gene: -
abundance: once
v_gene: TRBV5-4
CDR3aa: CASSLRFELMNTEAFF
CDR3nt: TGTGCCAGCAGCTTGCGTTTTGAGCTTATGAACACTGAAGCTTTCTTT

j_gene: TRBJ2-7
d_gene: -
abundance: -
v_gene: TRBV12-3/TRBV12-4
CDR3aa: CASSPSYYEQYF
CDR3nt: TGTGCCAGCAGCCCGAGCTACTACGAGCAGTACTTC

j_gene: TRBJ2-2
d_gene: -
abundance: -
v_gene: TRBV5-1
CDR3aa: CASSFPFAGAGELFF
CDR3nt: TGCGCCAGCAGCTTTCCTTTCGCAGGGGCCGGGGAGCTGTTTTTT

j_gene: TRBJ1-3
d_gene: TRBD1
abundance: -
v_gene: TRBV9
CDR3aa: CASSVGGQGGNTIYF
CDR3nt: TGTGCCAGCAGCGTAGGAGGACAGGGGGGAAACACCATATATTTT

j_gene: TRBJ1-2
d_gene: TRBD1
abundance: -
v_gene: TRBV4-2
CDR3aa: CASSRGQENYYGYTF
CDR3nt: TGTGCCAGCAGCCGAGGACAGGAAAATTATTATGGCTACACCTTC

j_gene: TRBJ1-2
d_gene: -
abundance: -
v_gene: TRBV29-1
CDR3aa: CSVEPGTLTSNYGYTF
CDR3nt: TGCAGCGTTGAGCCCGGGACACTAACCTCTAACTATGGCTACACCTTC

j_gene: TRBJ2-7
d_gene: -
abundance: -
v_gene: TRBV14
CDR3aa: CASSQDWGTAYEQYF
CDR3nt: TGTGCCAGCAGCCAAGATTGGGGCACAGCCTACGAGCAGTACTTC

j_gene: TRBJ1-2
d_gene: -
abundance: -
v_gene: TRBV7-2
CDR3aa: CASSPGGSNYGYTF
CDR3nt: TGTGCCAGCAGTCCAGGTGGTTCTAACTATGGCTACACCTTC

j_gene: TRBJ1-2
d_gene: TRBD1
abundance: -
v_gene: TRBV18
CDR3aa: CASSPGTGGPGYTF
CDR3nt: TGTGCCAGCTCACCGGGGACAGGGGGCCCTGGCTACACCTTC

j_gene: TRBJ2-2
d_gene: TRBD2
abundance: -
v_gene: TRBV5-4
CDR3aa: CASSLSSGVAGELFF
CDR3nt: TGTGCCAGCAGCTTGTCTAGCGGGGTAGCCGGGGAGCTGTTTTTT

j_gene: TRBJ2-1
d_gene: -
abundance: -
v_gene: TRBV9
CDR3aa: CASSLRAGRAYNEQFF
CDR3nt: TGTGCCAGCAGCCTTAGGGCGGGTCGAGCCTACAATGAGCAGTTCTTC

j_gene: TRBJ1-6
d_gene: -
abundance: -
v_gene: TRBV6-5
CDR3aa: CASSYTLTGTNSPLHF
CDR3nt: TGTGCCAGCAGTTACACCCTTACAGGGACCAATTCACCCCTCCACTTT

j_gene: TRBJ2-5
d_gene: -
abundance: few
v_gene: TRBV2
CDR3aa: CASSESSAETQYF
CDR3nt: TGTGCCAGCAGTGAGTCTAGCGCGGAGACCCAGTACTTC

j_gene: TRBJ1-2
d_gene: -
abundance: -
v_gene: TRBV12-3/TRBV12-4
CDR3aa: CASSPQGYYGYTF
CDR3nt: TGTGCCAGCAGTCCACAGGGTTACTATGGCTACACCTTC

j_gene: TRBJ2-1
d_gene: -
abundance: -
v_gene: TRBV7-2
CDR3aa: CASSQTLTGRLFF
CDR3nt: TGTGCCAGCAGCCAAACCCTGACAGGGAGGTTGTTCTTC

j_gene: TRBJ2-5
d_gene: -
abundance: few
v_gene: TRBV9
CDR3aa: CASSVGSGKETQYF
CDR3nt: TGTGCCAGCAGCGTAGGTTCCGGTAAAGAGACCCAGTACTTC

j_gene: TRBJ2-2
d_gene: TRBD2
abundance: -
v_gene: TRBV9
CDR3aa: CASGPFSGRADTGELFF
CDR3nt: TGTGCCAGCGGACCCTTTAGCGGGAGGGCGGACACCGGGGAGCTGTTTTTT

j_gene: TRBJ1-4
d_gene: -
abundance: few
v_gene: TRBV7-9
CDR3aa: CASSHSGINEKLFF
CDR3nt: TGTGCCAGCAGTCACTCAGGAATTAATGAAAAACTGTTTTTT

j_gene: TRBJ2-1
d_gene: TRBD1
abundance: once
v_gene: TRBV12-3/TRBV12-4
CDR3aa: CASSWDRVYEQFF
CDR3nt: TGTGCCAGCAGTTGGGACAGGGTCTATGAGCAGTTCTTC

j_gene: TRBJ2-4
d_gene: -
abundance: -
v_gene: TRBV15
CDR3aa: CATSRERLLIAKNIQYF
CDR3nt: TGTGCCACCAGCAGAGAACGGTTATTGATAGCCAAAAACATTCAGTACTTC

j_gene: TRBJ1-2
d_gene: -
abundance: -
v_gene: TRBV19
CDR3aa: CASSMGTANYGYTF
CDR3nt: TGTGCCAGTAGTATGGGTACAGCTAACTATGGCTACACCTTC

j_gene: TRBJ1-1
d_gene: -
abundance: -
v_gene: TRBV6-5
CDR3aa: CASSYQGVRDTEAFF
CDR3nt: TGTGCCAGCAGTTACCAGGGCGTTAGGGACACTGAAGCTTTCTTT

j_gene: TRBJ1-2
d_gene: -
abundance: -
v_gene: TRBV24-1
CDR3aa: CATSGSGAFYGYTF
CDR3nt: TGTGCCACCAGTGGCTCCGGAGCCTTCTATGGCTACACCTTC

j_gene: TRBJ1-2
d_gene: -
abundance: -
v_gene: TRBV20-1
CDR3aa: CSARDLGYTF
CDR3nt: TGCAGTGCTAGAGATCTAGGCTACACCTTC

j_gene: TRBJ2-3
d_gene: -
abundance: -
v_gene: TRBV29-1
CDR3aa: CSVGDTIRTDTQYF
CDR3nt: TGCAGCGTTGGGGACACCATTCGGACAGATACGCAGTATTTT

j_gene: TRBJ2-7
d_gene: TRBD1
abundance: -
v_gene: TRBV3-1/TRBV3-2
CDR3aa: CASSRRGSGTGGRLSYEQYF
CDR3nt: TGTGCCAGCAGCCGTAGAGGGTCCGGGACAGGGGGCCGGCTATCCTACGAGCAGTACTTC

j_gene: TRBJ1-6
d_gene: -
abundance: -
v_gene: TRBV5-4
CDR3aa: CASSFWQGNSPLHF
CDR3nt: TGTGCCAGCAGCTTCTGGCAGGGAAATTCACCCCTCCACTTT

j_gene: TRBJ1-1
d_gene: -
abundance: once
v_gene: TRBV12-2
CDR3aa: CASRFHYRVECTEAFF
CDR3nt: TGTGCAAGTCGCTTCCACTACAGGGTGGAGTGCACTGAAGCTTTCTTT

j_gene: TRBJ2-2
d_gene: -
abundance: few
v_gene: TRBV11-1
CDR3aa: CASSQQGITGELFF
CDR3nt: TGTGCCAGCAGCCAGCAGGGGATCACCGGGGAGCTGTTTTTT

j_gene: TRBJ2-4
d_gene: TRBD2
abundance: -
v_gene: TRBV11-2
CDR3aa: CASSLETSGPQYF
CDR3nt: TGTGCCAGCAGCTTAGAGACTAGCGGTCCTCAGTACTTC

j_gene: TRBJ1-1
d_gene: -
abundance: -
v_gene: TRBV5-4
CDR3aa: CASSSELGANTEAFF
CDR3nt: TGTGCCAGCAGCTCGGAGTTGGGGGCGAACACTGAAGCTTTCTTT

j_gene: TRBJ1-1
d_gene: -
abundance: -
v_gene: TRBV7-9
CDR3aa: CASSFNRNDAEAFF
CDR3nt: TGTGCCAGCAGCTTCAACAGGAACGATGCTGAAGCTTTCTTT

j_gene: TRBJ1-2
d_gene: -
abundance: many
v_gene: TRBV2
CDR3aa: CASSAEYGYTF
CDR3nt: TGTGCCAGCAGTGCCGAGTATGGCTACACCTTC

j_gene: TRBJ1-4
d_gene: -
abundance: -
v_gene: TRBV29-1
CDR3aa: CSVVRTGSEKLFF
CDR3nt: TGCAGCGTTGTTAGAACAGGAAGCGAAAAACTGTTTTTT

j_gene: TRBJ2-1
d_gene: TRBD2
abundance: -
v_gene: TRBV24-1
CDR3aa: CATSPGRVAGEYNEQFF
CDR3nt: TGTGCCACCAGTCCTGGGAGGGTCGCGGGAGAGTACAATGAGCAGTTCTTC

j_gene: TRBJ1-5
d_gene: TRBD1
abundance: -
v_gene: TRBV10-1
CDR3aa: CASSTAGTGTGSNQPQHF
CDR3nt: TGCGCCAGCAGTACTGCCGGGACAGGAACTGGGAGCAATCAGCCCCAGCATTTT

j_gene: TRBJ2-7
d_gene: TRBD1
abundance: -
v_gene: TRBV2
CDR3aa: CASTRQGGYEQYF
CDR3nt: TGTGCCAGCACAAGACAGGGCGGATACGAGCAGTACTTC

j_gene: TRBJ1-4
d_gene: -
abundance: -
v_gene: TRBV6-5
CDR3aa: CASSLGRIESEKLFF
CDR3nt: TGTGCCAGCAGCCTAGGAAGGATAGAAAGTGAAAAACTGTTTTTT

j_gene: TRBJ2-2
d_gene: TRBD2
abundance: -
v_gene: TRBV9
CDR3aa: CASSVRGSGSRTGELFF
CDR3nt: TGTGCCAGCAGCGTCCGGGGTAGCGGGAGTCGTACCGGGGAGCTGTTTTTT

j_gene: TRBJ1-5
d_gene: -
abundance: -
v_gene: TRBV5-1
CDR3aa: CASSLGWEDQPQHF
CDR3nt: TGCGCCAGCAGCTTGGGGTGGGAGGATCAGCCCCAGCATTTT